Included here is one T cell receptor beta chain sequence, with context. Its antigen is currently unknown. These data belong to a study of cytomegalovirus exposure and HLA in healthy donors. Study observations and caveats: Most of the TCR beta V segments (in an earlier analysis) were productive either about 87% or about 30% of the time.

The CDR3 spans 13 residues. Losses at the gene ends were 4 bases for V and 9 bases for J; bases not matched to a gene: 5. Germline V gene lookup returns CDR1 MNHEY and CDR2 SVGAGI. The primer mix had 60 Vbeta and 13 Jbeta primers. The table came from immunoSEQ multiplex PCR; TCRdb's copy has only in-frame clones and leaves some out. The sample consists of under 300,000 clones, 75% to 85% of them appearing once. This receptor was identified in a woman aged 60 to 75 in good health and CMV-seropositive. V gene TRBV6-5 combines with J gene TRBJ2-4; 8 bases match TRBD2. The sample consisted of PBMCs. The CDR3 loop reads CASSSPGGGIQYF. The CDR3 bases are TGTGCCAGCAGTTCCCCCGGGGGGGGCATTCAGTACTTC.